This T cell receptor beta chain derives from a study of cytomegalovirus exposure and HLA in healthy donors. The CDR3 loop spans 15 amino acids. Trimming shortened V by 3 bases and J by 0 bases, and 9 bases separated the two germline ends. Germline V gives CDR1 LNHDA, CDR2 SQIVND (reference sequence). 60 Vbeta and 13 Jbeta primers were used in PCR. The protocol was immunoSEQ multiplex PCR, while the TCRdb copy is restricted to in-frame clones and leaves out a portion. In the table there are about 86,000 clones, about 70% of which are singletons. This clone appeared a single time. This sequence was found in a man aged 55-75 years in good health and CMV-seronegative. This rearrangement joins TRBV19 to TRBJ2-1, with D perhaps matching TRBD1 (6 bases). The sequencing input was PBMCs. The CDR3 DNA is TGTGCCAGTAGTATGGGCAGGGGCTCCTACAATGAGCAGTTCTTC. Its translation: CASSMGRGSYNEQFF.